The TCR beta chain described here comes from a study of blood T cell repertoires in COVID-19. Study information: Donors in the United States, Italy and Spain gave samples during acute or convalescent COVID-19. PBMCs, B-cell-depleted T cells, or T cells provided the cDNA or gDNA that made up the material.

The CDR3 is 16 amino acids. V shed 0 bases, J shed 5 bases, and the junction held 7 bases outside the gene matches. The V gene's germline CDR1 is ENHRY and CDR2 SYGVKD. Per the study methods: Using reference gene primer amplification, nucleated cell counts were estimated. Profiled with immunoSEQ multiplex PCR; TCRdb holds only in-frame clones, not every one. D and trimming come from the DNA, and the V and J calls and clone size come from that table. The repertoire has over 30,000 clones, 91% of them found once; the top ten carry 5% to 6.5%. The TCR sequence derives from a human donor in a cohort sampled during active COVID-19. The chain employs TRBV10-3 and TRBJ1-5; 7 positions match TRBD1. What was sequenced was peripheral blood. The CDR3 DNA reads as TGTGCCATCAGTGAGTCGGGGGACAGAAGAGATCAGCCCCAGCATTTT. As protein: CAISESGDRRDQPQHF.